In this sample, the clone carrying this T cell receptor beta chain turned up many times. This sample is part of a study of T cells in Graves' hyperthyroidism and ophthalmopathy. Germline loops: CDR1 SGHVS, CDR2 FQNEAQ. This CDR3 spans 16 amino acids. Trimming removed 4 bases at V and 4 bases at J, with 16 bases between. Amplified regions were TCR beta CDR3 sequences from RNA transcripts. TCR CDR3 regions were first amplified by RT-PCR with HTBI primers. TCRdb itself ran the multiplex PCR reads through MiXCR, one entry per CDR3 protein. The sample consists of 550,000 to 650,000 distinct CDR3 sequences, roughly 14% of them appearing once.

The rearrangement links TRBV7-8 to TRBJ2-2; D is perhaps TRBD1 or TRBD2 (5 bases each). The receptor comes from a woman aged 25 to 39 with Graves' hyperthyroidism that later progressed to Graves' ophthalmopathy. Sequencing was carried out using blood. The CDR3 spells CASSYHPLRGTGELFF. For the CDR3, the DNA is TGTGCCAGCAGCTATCATCCCCTGAGGGGCACCGGGGAGCTGTTTTTT.